These 3 T cell receptor beta chains were sequenced from one sample in a study of shared clonotypes between healthy human individuals (dated by TCRdb to between 2020 and 2021). Preparation of the library involved the immunoSEQ multiplex PCR assay. This is the immuneACCESS table as TCRdb keeps it, with only in-frame sequences that have V and J called. A part of the clones is gone; compared with another copy, unresolved V genes explain less than half, and the rest is unexplained. This sample is represented by about 690,000 clones; about nine tenths of them were singletons. The ten largest account for less than 40% of the sample. The specimen sequenced was memory CD8+ T cells from PBMCs. This specimen's cell subset or site label, per the study, means: CD45RO+ cells pooled with CCR7-negative TemRA cells. The receptors here all came from a man between 18 and 29 years old in good health. Some clones in this sample may be carry-over from other donors' samples.

This chain connects TRBV7-2 to TRBJ2-3, with 12 nucleotides matching TRBD2. J was trimmed by 0 bases and V by 5 bases; bases with no gene match: 3. The germline V gene encodes CDR1 SGHTA and CDR2 FQGNSA. The CDR3 is made up of 16 amino acids. CDR3 DNA sequence: TGTGCCAGCAGCCGGCTAGCGGGAGGGAGCACAGATACGCAGTATTTT. Its protein is CASSRLAGGSTDTQYF.

The chain uses TRBV5-1 and TRBJ2-7, with D possibly TRBD1 on 5 matching bases. Germline V gene data show CDR1 as SGHRS and CDR2 as YFSETQ. Between the trimmed V and J ends, which lost 0 bases and 1 base, there was a span of 11 bases. This CDR3 has 15 amino acids. The CDR3 protein is CASSLDAGLSYEQYF. The CDR3 region has the DNA TGCGCCAGCAGCTTGGATGCAGGGTTATCCTACGAGCAGTACTTC.

This sequence joins TRBV13 and TRBJ1-2; maybe TRBD1 (5 bases). The CDR3 totals 14 residues. Germline V gene data show CDR1 as PRHDT and CDR2 as FYEKMQ (reference sequence). Trimming removed 0 bases from V and 8 bases from J, with 13 bases in between. The CDR3 reads CASSLGLGRDGYTF. Here the CDR3 DNA reads TGTGCCAGCAGCTTAGGCCTTGGGCGGGACGGCTACACCTTC.